These T cell receptor beta chains were read from a single sample in a study of regulatory T cells in long-lasting Graves disease. TCRdb re-called the multiplex PCR reads with MiXCR, one entry per CDR3 protein. The repertoire consists of about 310,000 distinct CDR3 sequences, with 22% occurring once and the leading ten covering roughly three fifths. The material sequenced was peripheral blood mononuclear cells (PBMCs), taken when the disease was refractory, from a patient treated with antithyroid drugs. Receptor source: a female donor with Graves disease. Each CDR3 is given with its conserved first and last residue. Each record gives: clone size, J gene, V gene, D gene, CDR3 DNA, CDR3 protein. D genes are given only for firm matches. Not all rows give a size; the values are once, few, many and, for expanded clones, a class.

few TRBJ2-2 TRBV27 TRBD1 TGTGCCAGCAGTTCACCGGGACAGGGGACCGGGGAGCTGTTTTTT CASSSPGQGTGELFF
many TRBJ1-6 TRBV20-1 TRBD1 TGCAGTGCTCTAACAGGGGGCGTCTCACCCCTCCACTTT CSALTGGVSPLHF
many TRBJ1-2 TRBV20-1 NA TGCAGTGCACGGGGGGTGATTGGCTACACCTTC CSARGVIGYTF
NA TRBJ2-6 TRBV7-2 TRBD1 TGTGCCAGCAGCGTAGAACAGGGGTTGGCTGGGGCCAACGTCCTGACTTTC CASSVEQGLAGANVLTF
many TRBJ1-1 TRBV6-5 TRBD1 TGTGCCAGCAGTTACAAATTGGACAGGCTCACTGAAGCTTTCTTT CASSYKLDRLTEAFF
few TRBJ2-2 TRBV4-3 NA TGCGCCAGCAGCCGAGGGCATAAGGGACAAACTAGGAACACCGGGGAGCTGTTTTTT CASSRGHKGQTRNTGELFF
many TRBJ2-6 TRBV28 NA TGTGCCAGCAGCCAACCGGGGGCCAACGTCCTGACTTTC CASSQPGANVLTF
NA TRBJ2-5 TRBV7-2 NA TGTGCCAGCAGCTTAGACCAGGGGGGGGAGACCCAGTACTTC CASSLDQGGETQYF
NA TRBJ1-1 TRBV6-5 NA TGTGCCAGCAGTTACGCCCCCTGGGCCGCTAAAGAAGCTTTCTTT CASSYAPWAAKEAFF
many TRBJ1-1 TRBV7-9 NA TGTGCCAGCAGCCCCCAGACAGGGAACACTGAAGCTTTCTTT CASSPQTGNTEAFF
many TRBJ1-2 TRBV28 TRBD1 TGTGCCAGCAGTCCCGGGAGGGGGCCTAACTATGGCTACACCTTC CASSPGRGPNYGYTF
NA TRBJ2-6 TRBV29-1 NA TGCAGCGTTTCAGGAGGGGGACCCCTCTCTGGGGCCAACGTCCTGACTTTC CSVSGGGPLSGANVLTF
many TRBJ2-4 TRBV6-1 NA TGTGCCAGCACCCAGAGCAGGGGTGGGGACATTCAGTACTTC CASTQSRGGDIQYF
few TRBJ2-5 TRBV30 TRBD1 TGTGCCTGGAGACCAGGGGGTGTGGAGACCCAGTACTTC CAWRPGGVETQYF
NA TRBJ2-5 TRBV20-1 NA TGCAGTGCTACCCCGACGGCCCAAGAGACCCAGTACTTC CSATPTAQETQYF
many TRBJ1-5 TRBV6-1 TRBD1 TGTGCCAGCAGTCCCGACAGGGATCAGCCCCAGCATTTT CASSPDRDQPQHF
NA TRBJ1-3 TRBV24-1 NA TGTGCCACCAGTGATCCCCGAGAGATTTCAACCATATATTTT CATSDPREISTIYF
many TRBJ1-1 TRBV6-2/TRBV6-3 NA TGTGCCAGCAGTTACGATTTGAAGGGGACTGAAGCTTTCTTT CASSYDLKGTEAFF
NA TRBJ2-7 TRBV7-2 NA TGTGCCAGCAGCTCCGAACTCGGACCGGATTACGAGCAGTACTTC CASSSELGPDYEQYF
few TRBJ2-7 TRBV30 NA TGTGCCTGGAGTAGGACATCGAACTACGAGCAGTACTTC CAWSRTSNYEQYF
NA TRBJ1-4 TRBV19 NA TGTGCCAGTCATGACCAAGGTGGGGCCGGTAATGAAAAACTGTTTTTT CASHDQGGAGNEKLFF
NA TRBJ2-2 TRBV7-9 TRBD1 TGTGCCAGCAGCTTAACCCCCTCAGGGGGCGCGAACACCGGGGAGCTGTTTTTT CASSLTPSGGANTGELFF
NA TRBJ2-7 TRBV4-3 NA TGCGCCAGCAGCCCAGGTGGCGGAGACTACGAGCAGTACTTC CASSPGGGDYEQYF
NA TRBJ2-7 TRBV30 NA TGTGCCTGGAGTGGAGGGGACACCACTTCCTACGAGCAGTACTTC CAWSGGDTTSYEQYF
many TRBJ2-2 TRBV28 NA TGTGCCAGCAGCCTAATACAGGGCACCGGGGAGCTGTTTTTT CASSLIQGTGELFF
NA TRBJ1-5 TRBV6-5 NA TGTGCCAGCAGTTACTCGACCGGGGGCGAGAGTCAGCCCCAGCATTTT CASSYSTGGESQPQHF
NA TRBJ2-2 TRBV24-1 NA TGTGCCACCAGTGCGCGTCCCGGGGAGCTGTTTTTT CATSARPGELFF
few TRBJ2-7 TRBV3-1 TRBD2 TGTGCCAGCAGCCAAGCTTTGGGACTAGCGGGCCGTGAGCAGTACTTC CASSQALGLAGREQYF
NA TRBJ2-2 TRBV28 NA TGTGCCAGCAGCCGAGGGGGAACAGGGACCGGGGAGCTGTTTTTT CASSRGGTGTGELFF
many TRBJ1-1 TRBV2 NA TGTGCCAGCAGTGAAGCCAGCCAGAACACTGAAGCTTTCTTT CASSEASQNTEAFF
many TRBJ1-1 TRBV5-1 NA TGCGCCAGCAGCTTTGGAGCAGGAGAGGACACTGAAGCTTTCTTT CASSFGAGEDTEAFF
few TRBJ2-7 TRBV5-1 TRBD2 TGCGCCAGCAGCTTGGACGGTAGTCACCCGGGGGGCTACGAGCAGTACTTC CASSLDGSHPGGYEQYF
NA TRBJ1-5 TRBV6-1 NA TGTGCCAGCAGTAACCCCGGGAAGCCCCAGCATTTT CASSNPGKPQHF
many TRBJ2-7 TRBV11-2 TRBD2 TGTGCCAGCAGCTTAGCGGGGGGACTAGCGGTTACCTACGAGCAGTACTTC CASSLAGGLAVTYEQYF
NA TRBJ1-5 TRBV5-1 NA TGCGCCAGCAGTTTCAATGGTCAGCCCCAGCATTTT CASSFNGQPQHF
NA TRBJ1-4 TRBV4-1 NA TGCGCCAGCAGCCAAGACGGAAGGGGAGGTGAAAAACTGTTTTTT CASSQDGRGGEKLFF
many TRBJ2-2 TRBV18 NA TGTGCCAGCTCACCGGCACAGGACCGGGTCGGGGAGCTGTTTTTT CASSPAQDRVGELFF
many TRBJ1-1 TRBV20-1 TRBD1 TGCAGTGCGGAAAGATCGGACAGGGAAGCTTTCTTT CSAERSDREAFF
few TRBJ2-7 TRBV6-5 NA TGTGCCAGCAGTTTAACGGGACCCCTTTCTACGGAGCAGTACTTC CASSLTGPLSTEQYF
few TRBJ1-5 TRBV18 TRBD1 TGTGCCAGCTCACCCGCGGACAGGGGGCTCGGTCAGCCCCAGCATTTT CASSPADRGLGQPQHF
NA TRBJ2-5 TRBV5-4 TRBD2 TGTGCCAGCAGCCCCGGACTAGCGGGAGTGGTAGGAGAGACCCAGTACTTC CASSPGLAGVVGETQYF
few TRBJ2-7 TRBV20-1 TRBD1 TGCAGTGCATCGAGGACAGGGGGCGCCTACGAGCAGTACTTC CSASRTGGAYEQYF
NA TRBJ1-2 TRBV20-1 TRBD1 TGCAGTGCTAGAGTCACTGGACAGGGTTGGGGCTACACCTTC CSARVTGQGWGYTF
NA TRBJ1-4 TRBV19 NA TGTGCCAGCAGGGAACAGGGATTAGGGGAAAAACTGTTTTTT CASREQGLGEKLFF
many TRBJ2-5 TRBV18 NA TGTGCCAGCAGCCCGTACCAAGAGACCCAGTACTTC CASSPYQETQYF
many TRBJ2-5 TRBV7-2 TRBD2 TGTGCCAGCAGCTTAGGCTGGGTGAGGGAGGGAGAGACCCAGTACTTC CASSLGWVREGETQYF
NA TRBJ1-3 TRBV15 NA TGTGCCACGCGCGAGACCGGGGCACCGGGAAACACCATATATTTT CATRETGAPGNTIYF
NA TRBJ2-1 TRBV12-3/TRBV12-4 TRBD2 TGTGCCAGCAGTCAGACTCCGGGACTAGCGGGCTATGAGCAGTTCTTC CASSQTPGLAGYEQFF
many TRBJ2-7 TRBV2 NA TGTGCCAGCAGGGAGTCCTCCTACGAGCAGTACTTC CASRESSYEQYF
NA TRBJ2-1 TRBV28 TRBD2 TGTGCCAGCAGCTCCGGCTTAGCGGGGGATTACAATGAGCAGTTCTTC CASSSGLAGDYNEQFF
many TRBJ2-7 TRBV20-1 NA TGCAGTGCTAGAGACAGGGACATCTCCTACGAGCAGTACTTC CSARDRDISYEQYF
NA TRBJ2-2 TRBV10-3 NA TGTGCCATCAGTGAGGCGAGGGGGGCGAGTACCGGGGAGCTGTTTTTT CAISEARGASTGELFF
NA TRBJ2-1 TRBV5-4 TRBD2 TGTGCCAGCAGCTTGACAACTAGCGCCTACAATGAGCAGTTCTTC CASSLTTSAYNEQFF
many TRBJ1-2 TRBV6-1 NA TGTGCCAGCAGTATCGACCGGTACTCTCGCTACACCTTC CASSIDRYSRYTF
many TRBJ1-6 TRBV28 NA TGTGCCAGCAGTTTGTCACAGACTGACCTATATAATTCACCCCTCCACTTT CASSLSQTDLYNSPLHF
NA TRBJ1-2 TRBV9 NA TGTGCCAGCAGCGTAGCCCCGACGGAGAACTATGGCTACACCTTC CASSVAPTENYGYTF
many TRBJ1-2 TRBV3-1 NA TGTGCCAGCAGCCAAGTAGGGCGGGATGGCTACACCTTC CASSQVGRDGYTF
NA TRBJ2-7 TRBV6-2/TRBV6-3 TRBD1 TGTGCCAGCAGTTACTCCAGGGACAGGGTCTACGAGCAGTACTTC CASSYSRDRVYEQYF
few TRBJ1-6 TRBV28 NA TGTGCCAGCAGTACCCTTGGACTCTGGGATAATTCACCCCTCCACTTT CASSTLGLWDNSPLHF
many TRBJ1-2 TRBV6-1 NA TGTGCCAGCAGACTTGACACTAACTATGGCTACACCTTC CASRLDTNYGYTF